This T cell receptor beta chain was identified during a study of shared T cell receptors in the human thymus. A single count supports this clone. The trim removed 8 bases at V and 5 bases at J, leaving 8 bases unmatched. The CDR3 is 13 residues long. CDR1 and CDR2 (germline): SGHTA, FQGNSA. Assay: immunoSEQ multiplex PCR; the TCRdb copy retains only in-frame clones and omits some. The table lists some 640,000 clones, around 87% of them singletons, with just under 0.0095% in the top ten. The data also belong to a second study, concerning human thymus T cells. From that report: Resections from corrective heart surgery supplied the thymus tissue. Highly overlapping thymic repertoires in unrelated individuals were reported by related research.

The sequence was obtained from a boy under two years old with a congenital heart defect. The chain employs TRBV7-2 and TRBJ1-2; TRBD1 aligns across 7 bases. Sequencing was done on a sample of thymocytes. The DNA of the CDR3 is TGTGCCAGCTCTTCGGACAGGACTTATGGCTACACCTTC. Its protein is CASSSDRTYGYTF.